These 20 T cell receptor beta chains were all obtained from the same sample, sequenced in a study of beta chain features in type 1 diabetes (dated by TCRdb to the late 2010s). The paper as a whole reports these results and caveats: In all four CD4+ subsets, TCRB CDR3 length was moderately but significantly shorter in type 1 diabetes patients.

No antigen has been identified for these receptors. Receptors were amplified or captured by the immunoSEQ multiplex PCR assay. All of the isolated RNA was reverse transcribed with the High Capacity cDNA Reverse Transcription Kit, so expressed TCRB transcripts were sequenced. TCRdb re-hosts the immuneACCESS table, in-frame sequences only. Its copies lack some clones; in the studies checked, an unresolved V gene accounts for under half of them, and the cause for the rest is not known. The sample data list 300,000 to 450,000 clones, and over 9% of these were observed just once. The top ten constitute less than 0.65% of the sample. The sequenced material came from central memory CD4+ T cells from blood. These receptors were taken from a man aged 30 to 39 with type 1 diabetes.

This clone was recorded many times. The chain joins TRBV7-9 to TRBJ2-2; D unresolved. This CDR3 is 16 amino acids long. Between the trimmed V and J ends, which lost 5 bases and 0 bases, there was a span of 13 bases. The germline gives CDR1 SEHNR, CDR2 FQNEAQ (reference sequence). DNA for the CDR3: TGTGCCAGCAGCCCCAGGTTAATAGCGAACACCGGGGAGCTGTTTTTT. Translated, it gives CASSPRLIANTGELFF.

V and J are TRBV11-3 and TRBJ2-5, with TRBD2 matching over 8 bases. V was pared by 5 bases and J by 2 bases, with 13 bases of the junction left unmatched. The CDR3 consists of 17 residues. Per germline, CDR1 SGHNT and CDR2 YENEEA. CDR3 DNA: TGTGCCAGCAGCCGAACCCCCAGCGGGAGTAAACAAGAGACCCAGTACTTC. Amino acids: CASSRTPSGSKQETQYF.

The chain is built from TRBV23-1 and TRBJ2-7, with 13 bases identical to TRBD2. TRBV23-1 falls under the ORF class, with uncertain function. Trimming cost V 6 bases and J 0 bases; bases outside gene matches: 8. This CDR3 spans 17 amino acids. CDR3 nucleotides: TGCGCCAGCAGCGAACTACTAGCGGGAGGGGTCTCCTACGAGCAGTACTTC. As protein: CASSELLAGGVSYEQYF.

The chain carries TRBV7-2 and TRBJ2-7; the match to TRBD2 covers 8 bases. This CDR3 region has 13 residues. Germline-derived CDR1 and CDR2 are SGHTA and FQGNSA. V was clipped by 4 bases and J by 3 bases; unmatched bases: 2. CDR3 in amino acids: CASSSGGGYEQYF. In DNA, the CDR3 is TGTGCCAGCAGCTCCGGGGGGGGCTACGAGCAGTACTTC.

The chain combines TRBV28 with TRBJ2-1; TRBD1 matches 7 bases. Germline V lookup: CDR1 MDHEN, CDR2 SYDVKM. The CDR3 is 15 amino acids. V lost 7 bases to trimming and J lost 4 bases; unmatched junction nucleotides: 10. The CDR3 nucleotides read TGTGCCAGCACTGTAGGGGGCCTTGAGTACAATGAGCAGTTCTTC. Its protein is CASTVGGLEYNEQFF.

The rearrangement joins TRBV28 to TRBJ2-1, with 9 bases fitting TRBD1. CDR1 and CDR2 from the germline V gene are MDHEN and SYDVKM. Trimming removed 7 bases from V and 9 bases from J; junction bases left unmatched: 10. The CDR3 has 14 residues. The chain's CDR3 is CASTTGQGWTEQFF. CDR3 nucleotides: TGTGCCAGCACCACAGGACAGGGGTGGACTGAGCAGTTCTTC.

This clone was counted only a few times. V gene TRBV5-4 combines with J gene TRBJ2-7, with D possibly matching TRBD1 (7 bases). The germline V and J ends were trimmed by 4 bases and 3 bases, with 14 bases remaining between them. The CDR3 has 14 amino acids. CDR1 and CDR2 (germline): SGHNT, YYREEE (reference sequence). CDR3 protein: CASSAGQQNYEQYF. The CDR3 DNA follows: TGTGCCAGCAGCGCGGGACAGCAAAACTACGAGCAGTACTTC.

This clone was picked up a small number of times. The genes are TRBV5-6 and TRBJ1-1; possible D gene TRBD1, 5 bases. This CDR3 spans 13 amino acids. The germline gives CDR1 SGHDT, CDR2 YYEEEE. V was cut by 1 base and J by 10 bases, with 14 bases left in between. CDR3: CASSLQGPQGAFF. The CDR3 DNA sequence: TGTGCCAGCAGCTTGCAGGGCCCCCAGGGAGCTTTCTTT.

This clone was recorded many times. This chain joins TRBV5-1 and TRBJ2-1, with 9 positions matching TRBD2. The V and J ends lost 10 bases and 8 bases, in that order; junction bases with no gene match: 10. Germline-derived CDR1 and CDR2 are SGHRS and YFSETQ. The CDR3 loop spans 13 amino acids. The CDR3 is CAGKREDLDEQFF. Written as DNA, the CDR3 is TGCGCCGGAAAGCGGGAGGATTTAGATGAGCAGTTCTTC.

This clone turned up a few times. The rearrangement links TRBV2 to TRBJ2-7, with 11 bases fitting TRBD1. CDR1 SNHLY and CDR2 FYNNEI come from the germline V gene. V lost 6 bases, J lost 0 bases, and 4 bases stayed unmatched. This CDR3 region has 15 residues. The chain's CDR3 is CASRRGQGDSYEQYF. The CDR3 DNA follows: TGTGCCAGCAGGCGGGGACAGGGGGACTCCTACGAGCAGTACTTC.

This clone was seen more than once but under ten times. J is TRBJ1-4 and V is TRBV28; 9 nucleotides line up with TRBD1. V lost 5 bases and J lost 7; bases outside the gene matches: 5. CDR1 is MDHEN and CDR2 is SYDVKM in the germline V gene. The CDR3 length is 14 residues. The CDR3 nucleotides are TGTGCCAGCAGTACCGGGACAGGGTTTGAAAAACTGTTTTTT. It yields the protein CASSTGTGFEKLFF.

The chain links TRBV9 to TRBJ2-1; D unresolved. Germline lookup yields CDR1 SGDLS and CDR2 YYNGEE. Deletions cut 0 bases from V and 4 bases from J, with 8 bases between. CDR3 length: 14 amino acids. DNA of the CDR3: TGTGCCAGCAGCGTAGCCAACTATTACAATGAGCAGTTCTTC. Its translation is CASSVANYYNEQFF.

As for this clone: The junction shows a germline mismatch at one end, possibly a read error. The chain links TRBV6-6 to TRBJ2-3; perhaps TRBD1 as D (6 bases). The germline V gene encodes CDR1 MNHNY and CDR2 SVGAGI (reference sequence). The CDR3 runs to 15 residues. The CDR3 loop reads CAISESDRATDTQYF. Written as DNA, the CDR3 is TGTGCCATCAGTGAGTCGGACAGAGCCACAGATACGCAGTATTTT.

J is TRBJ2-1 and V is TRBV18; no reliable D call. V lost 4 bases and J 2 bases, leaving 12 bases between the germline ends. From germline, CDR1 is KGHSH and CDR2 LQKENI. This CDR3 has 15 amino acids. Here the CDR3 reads CASSLSITTYNEQFF. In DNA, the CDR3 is TGTGCCAGCTCACTTAGCATAACAACCTACAATGAGCAGTTCTTC.

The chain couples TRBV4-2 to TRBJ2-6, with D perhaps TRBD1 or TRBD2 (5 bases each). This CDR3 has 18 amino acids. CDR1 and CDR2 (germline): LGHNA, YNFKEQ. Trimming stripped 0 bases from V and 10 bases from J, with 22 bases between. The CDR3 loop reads CASSQDGGPGRSINVLTF. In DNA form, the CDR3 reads TGTGCCAGCAGCCAAGATGGGGGACCGGGACGGTCGATAAACGTCCTGACTTTC.

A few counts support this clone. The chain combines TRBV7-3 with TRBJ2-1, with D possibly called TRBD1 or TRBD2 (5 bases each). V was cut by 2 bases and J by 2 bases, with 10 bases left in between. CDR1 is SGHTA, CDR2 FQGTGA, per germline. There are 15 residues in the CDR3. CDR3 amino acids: CASSLHVGAYNEQFF. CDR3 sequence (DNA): TGTGCCAGCAGCTTACACGTGGGGGCCTACAATGAGCAGTTCTTC.

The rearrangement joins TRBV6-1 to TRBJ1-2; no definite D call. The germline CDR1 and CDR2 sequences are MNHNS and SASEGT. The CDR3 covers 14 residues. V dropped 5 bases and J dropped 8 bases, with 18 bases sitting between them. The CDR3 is CASSSDMRFLGYTF. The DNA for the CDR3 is TGTGCCAGCAGTTCCGATATGAGGTTTCTAGGCTACACCTTC.

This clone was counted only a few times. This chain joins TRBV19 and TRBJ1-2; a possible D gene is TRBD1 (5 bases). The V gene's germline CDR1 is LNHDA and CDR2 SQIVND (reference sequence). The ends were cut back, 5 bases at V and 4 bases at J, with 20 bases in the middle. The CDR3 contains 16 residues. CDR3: CASSLIGAGSFYGYTF. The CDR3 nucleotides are TGTGCCAGTAGTCTTATAGGGGCCGGTTCATTCTATGGCTACACCTTC.

Here the CDR3 DNA reads TGTGCCAGCAGTTTCAGCTTGGGGCCCTACGAGCAGTACTTC. This gives the protein CASSFSLGPYEQYF. This chain joins TRBV6-5 and TRBJ2-7, with D maybe TRBD1 (5 bases). The V end lost 4 bases, the J end lost 2 bases, and 12 bases lay between the germline ends. The CDR3 has 14 residues. Germline V gene sequence: CDR1 MNHEY, CDR2 SVGAGI.

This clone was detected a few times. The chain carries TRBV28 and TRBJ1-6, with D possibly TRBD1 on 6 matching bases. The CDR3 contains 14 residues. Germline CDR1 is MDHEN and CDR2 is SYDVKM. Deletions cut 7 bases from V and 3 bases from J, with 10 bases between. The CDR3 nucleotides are TGTGCCAGCAAGGACAGCAACTATAATTCACCCCTCCACTTT. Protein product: CASKDSNYNSPLHF.